The rows below give T cell receptor beta chains drawn from one sample of a study of blood T cell repertoires in COVID-19. Using immunoSEQ multiplex PCR, the repertoire was profiled, and TCRdb retains in-frame clones only, with some absent. The sample has about 110,000 clones, around 64% seen once. Sequenced sample: peripheral blood. These receptors all stem from a woman aged 40 to 50 with acute or convalescent COVID-19. The CDR3 runs from the conserved cysteine through the conserved F or W. A D gene is named only where the DNA matches it firmly. Expanded clones get a size class; other rows say once, few or many, or leave the size out.

>TRBV19|.|.|TRBJ2-2|15
TGTGCCAGTAGTATTCAAAGCGCGAACACCGGGGAGCTGTTTTTT
CASSIQSANTGELFF
>TRBV19|.|once|TRBJ2-2|18
TGTGCCAGTAGTATAAATCTAGGATTTAACGAGAACACCGGGGAGCTGTTTTTT
CASSINLGFNENTGELFF
>TRBV4-2|.|.|TRBJ2-5|15
TGTGCCAGCAGCCAAGGGTTCCAGGGTGGGGAGACCCAGTACTTC
CASSQGFQGGETQYF
>TRBV7-9|.|.|TRBJ1-6|12
TGTGCCAGCAGCTTATCTGATTCACCCCTCCACTTT
CASSLSDSPLHF
>TRBV18|.|few|TRBJ1-1|14
TGTGCCAGCTCAGCCAACCACGGGGGCACTGAAGCTTTCTTT
CASSANHGGTEAFF
>TRBV4-1|.|.|TRBJ2-5|15
TGCGCCAGCAGCCAAATCTCTAGCCCCTGGGAGACCCAGTACTTC
CASSQISSPWETQYF
>TRBV7-9|TRBD2|.|TRBJ2-3|14
TGTGCCAGCAGCTTCGCCGGGGGGGCAGATACGCAGTATTTT
CASSFAGGADTQYF
>TRBV12-2|.|once|TRBJ1-3|14
TGTGCAAGTCGCCCCCATCGGAGCAGAAACACCATATATTTT
CASRPHRSRNTIYF
>TRBV15|.|.|TRBJ1-5|13
TGTGCCACCAGCAGAGATTTAAATCAGCCCCAGCATTTT
CATSRDLNQPQHF
>TRBV6-2/TRBV6-3|.|few|TRBJ1-4|12
TGTGCCAGCAGTTACGTCGGGGAAAAACTGTTTTTT
CASSYVGEKLFF
>TRBV19|.|.|TRBJ1-4|15
TGTGCCAGTAGCCAGACAGTTGCAACTAATGAAAAACTGTTTTTT
CASSQTVATNEKLFF
>TRBV30|.|few|TRBJ1-2|16
TGTGCCTGGAATTTGGGGGCGTTGTCGGGTTATTATGGCTACACCTTC
CAWNLGALSGYYGYTF
>TRBV4-3|TRBD2|.|TRBJ2-3|19
TGCGCCAGCAGCCAAGATTTGTCTAGCGGTCGATCAACGGGGGGTACGCAGTATTTT
CASSQDLSSGRSTGGTQYF
>TRBV2|TRBD1|.|TRBJ1-1|14
TGTGCCAGCAGTTTACAGGGGAGTGGCACTGAAGCTTTCTTT
CASSLQGSGTEAFF
>TRBV5-4|TRBD2|few|TRBJ2-1|15
TGTGCCAGCACTAGCGGGGGTCAGGCCTACAATGAGCAGTTCTTC
CASTSGGQAYNEQFF
>TRBV28|.|.|TRBJ1-1|15
TGTGCCAGCAGTTCCGGGGAAAATTGGAACACTGAAGCTTTCTTT
CASSSGENWNTEAFF
>TRBV6-5|.|.|TRBJ2-1|11
TGTGCCAGCTCTAGCACCAATGAGCAGTTCTTC
CASSSTNEQFF
>TRBV2|TRBD1|few|TRBJ2-7|14
TGTGCCAGCCGGACAGGGAATATGGGCTACGAGCAGTACTTC
CASRTGNMGYEQYF
>TRBV28|.|once|TRBJ1-1|13
TGTGCCAGCAGTGGGCAGGCCGGCACTGAAGCTTTCTTT
CASSGQAGTEAFF
>TRBV7-9|.|few|TRBJ2-5|16
TGTGCCAGCAGCTCCTCCTTAGGGGGGGCCGCGGAGACCCAGTACTTC
CASSSSLGGAAETQYF
>TRBV4-1|TRBD1|.|TRBJ1-2|16
TGCGCCAGCAGCCACGAGAATCCGGGACAGGGTAGTGGCTACACCTTC
CASSHENPGQGSGYTF
>TRBV5-1|TRBD1|.|TRBJ1-2|13
TGCGCCAGCAGCCTTGACAGGGGCATTGGCTACACCTTC
CASSLDRGIGYTF
>TRBV18|.|.|TRBJ1-5|15
TGTGCCAGCTCACAGGCTCGGGGGAGCAATCAGCCCCAGCATTTT
CASSQARGSNQPQHF